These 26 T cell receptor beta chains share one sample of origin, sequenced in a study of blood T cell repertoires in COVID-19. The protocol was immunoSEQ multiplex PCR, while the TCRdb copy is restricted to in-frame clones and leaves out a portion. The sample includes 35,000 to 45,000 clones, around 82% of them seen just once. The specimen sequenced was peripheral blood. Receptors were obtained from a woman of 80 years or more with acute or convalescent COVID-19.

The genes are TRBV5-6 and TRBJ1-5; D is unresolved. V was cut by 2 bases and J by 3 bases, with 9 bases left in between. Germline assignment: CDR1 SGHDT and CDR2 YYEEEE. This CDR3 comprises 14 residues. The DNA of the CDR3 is TGTGCCAGCAGCTTTTCCGGTGACAATCAGCCCCAGCATTTT. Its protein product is CASSFSGDNQPQHF.

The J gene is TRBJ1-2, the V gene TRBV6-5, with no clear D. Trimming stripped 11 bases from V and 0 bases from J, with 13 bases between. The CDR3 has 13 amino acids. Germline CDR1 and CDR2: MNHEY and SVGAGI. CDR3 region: CAVELTANYGYTF. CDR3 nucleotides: TGTGCCGTAGAGCTCACCGCTAACTATGGCTACACCTTC.

DNA of the CDR3: TGTGCCAGCTCACCCCCAGGACAGGGGGTGATGGTGGACTATGGCTACACCTTC. Translated: CASSPPGQGVMVDYGYTF. This chain connects TRBV18 to TRBJ1-2, with TRBD1 matching 10 bases. The V segment lost 3 bases and the J segment 3 bases; nucleotides outside the gene matches: 13. CDR1 and CDR2 (germline): KGHSH, LQKENI. The CDR3 has 18 residues.

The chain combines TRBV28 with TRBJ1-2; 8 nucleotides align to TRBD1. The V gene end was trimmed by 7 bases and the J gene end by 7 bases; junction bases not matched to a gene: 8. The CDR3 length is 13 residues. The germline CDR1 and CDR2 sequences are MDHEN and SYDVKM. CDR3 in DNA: TGTGCCAGCAACCAAGGACAGGGTTCTGGCTACACCTTC. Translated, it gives CASNQGQGSGYTF.

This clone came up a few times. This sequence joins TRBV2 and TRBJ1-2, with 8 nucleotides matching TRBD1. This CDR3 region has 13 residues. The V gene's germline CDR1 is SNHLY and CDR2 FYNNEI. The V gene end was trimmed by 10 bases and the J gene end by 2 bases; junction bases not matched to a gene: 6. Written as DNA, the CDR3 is TGTGCCATCTCAGGGGGCCCCAACTATGGCTACACCTTC. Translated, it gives CAISGGPNYGYTF.

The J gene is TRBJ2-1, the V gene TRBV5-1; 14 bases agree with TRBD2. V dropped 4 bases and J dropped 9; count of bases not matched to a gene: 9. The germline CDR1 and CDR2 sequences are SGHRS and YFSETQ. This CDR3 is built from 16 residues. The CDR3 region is CASSVLGLAGGSEQFF. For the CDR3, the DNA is TGCGCCAGCAGCGTCCTTGGACTAGCGGGAGGAAGTGAGCAGTTCTTC. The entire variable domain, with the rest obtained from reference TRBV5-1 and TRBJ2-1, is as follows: KAGVTQTPRYLIKTRGQQVTLSCSPISGHRSVSWYQQTPGQGLQFLFEYFSETQRNKGNFPGRFSGRQFSNSRSEMNVSTLELGDSALYLCASSVLGLAGGSEQFFGPGTRLTVL.

For the CDR3, the DNA is TGTGCCATCAGTGACCCCGACCAGGCCTACGAGCAGTACTTC. Its translation: CAISDPDQAYEQYF. This chain connects TRBV10-3 to TRBJ2-7, with D uncertain. V gave up 3 bases and J gave up 2 bases, with 11 bases separating them. The CDR3 contains 14 residues. Germline CDR1 reads ENHRY; CDR2 reads SYGVKD.

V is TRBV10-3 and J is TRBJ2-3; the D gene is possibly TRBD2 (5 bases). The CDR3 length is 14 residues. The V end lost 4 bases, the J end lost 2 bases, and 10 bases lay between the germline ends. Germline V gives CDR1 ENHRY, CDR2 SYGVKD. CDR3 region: CAISASGDTDTQYF. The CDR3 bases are TGTGCCATCAGTGCTTCCGGGGACACAGATACGCAGTATTTT.

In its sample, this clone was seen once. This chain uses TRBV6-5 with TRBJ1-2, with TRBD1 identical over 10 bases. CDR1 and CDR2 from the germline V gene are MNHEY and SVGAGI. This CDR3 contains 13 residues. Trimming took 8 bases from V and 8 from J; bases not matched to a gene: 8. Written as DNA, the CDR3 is TGTGCCAGCGGATACAGGGACAGGGGAGGCTACACCTTC. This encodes CASGYRDRGGYTF.

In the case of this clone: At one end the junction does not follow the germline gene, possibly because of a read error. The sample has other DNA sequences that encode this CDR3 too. The CDR3 coding sequence is TGCGCCAGCAGTTTGGACGGGGGTCTTATTGGATACAATGAGCAGTTCTTC. Protein product: CASSLDGGLIGYNEQFF. The rearrangement joins TRBV5-1 to TRBJ2-1; D might be TRBD2 (6 bases). Looked up from germline, CDR1 is SGHRS and CDR2 is YFSETQ. There are 17 residues in the CDR3. The whole variable domain, remainder taken from reference TRBV5-1 and TRBJ2-1, is KAGVTQTPRYLIKTRGQQVTLSCSPISGHRSVSWYQQTPGQGLQFLFEYFSETQRNKGNFPGRFSGRQFSNSRSEMNVSTLELGDSALYLCASSLDGGLIGYNEQFFGPGTRLTVL.

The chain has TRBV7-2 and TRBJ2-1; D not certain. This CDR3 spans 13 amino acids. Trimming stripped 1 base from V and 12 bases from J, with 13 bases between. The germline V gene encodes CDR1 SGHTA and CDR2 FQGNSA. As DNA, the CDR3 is TGTGCCAGCAGCTTAGGTGTGATAGCCCTGCAGTTCTTC. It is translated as CASSLGVIALQFF.

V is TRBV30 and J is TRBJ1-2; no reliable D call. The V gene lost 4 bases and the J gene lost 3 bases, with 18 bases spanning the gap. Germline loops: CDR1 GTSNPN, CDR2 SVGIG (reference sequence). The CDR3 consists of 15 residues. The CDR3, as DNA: TGTGCCTGGAACGTCCTTGAGCGCGGCCACTATGGCTACACCTTC. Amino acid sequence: CAWNVLERGHYGYTF.

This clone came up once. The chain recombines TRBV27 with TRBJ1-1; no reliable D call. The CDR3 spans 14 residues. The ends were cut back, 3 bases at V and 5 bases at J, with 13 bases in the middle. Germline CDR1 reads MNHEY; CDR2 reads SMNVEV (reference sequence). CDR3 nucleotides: TGTGCCAGCAGTTTTAGAGGTACTGGGACTGAAGCTTTCTTT. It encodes CASSFRGTGTEAFF.

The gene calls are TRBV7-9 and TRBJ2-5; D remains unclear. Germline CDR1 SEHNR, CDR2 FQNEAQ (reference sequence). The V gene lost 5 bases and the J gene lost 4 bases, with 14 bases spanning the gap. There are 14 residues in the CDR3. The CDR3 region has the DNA TGTGCCAGCAGCCCTGCCCGGGTGGGAGAGACCCAGTACTTC. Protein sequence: CASSPARVGETQYF.

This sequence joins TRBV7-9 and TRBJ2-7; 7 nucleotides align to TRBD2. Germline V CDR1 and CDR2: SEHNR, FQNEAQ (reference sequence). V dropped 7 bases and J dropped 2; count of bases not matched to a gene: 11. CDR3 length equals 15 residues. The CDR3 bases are TGTGCCAGCACCCTGGGGGGGAGCACCACCTACGAGCAGTACTTC. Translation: CASTLGGSTTYEQYF.

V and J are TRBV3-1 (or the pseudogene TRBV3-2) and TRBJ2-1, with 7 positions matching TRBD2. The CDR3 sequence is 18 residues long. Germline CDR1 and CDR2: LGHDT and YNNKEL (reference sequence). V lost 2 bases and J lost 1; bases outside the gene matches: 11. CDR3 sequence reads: CASSQWSDSGSSYNEQFF. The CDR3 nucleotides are TGTGCCAGCAGCCAATGGAGCGATAGCGGGTCTTCCTACAATGAGCAGTTCTTC.

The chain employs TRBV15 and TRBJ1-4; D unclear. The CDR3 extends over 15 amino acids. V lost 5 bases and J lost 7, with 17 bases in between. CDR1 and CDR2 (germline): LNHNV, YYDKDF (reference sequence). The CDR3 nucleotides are TGTGCCACCAGCCCAGGAAACAGCCTCAGTGAAAAACTGTTTTTT. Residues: CATSPGNSLSEKLFF.

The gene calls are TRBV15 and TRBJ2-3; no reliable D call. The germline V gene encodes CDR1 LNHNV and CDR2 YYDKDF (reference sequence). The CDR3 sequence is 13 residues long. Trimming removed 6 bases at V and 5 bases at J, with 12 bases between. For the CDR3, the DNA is TGTGCCACCAGTTCAGGCCCACGAGATACGCAGTATTTT. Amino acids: CATSSGPRDTQYF.

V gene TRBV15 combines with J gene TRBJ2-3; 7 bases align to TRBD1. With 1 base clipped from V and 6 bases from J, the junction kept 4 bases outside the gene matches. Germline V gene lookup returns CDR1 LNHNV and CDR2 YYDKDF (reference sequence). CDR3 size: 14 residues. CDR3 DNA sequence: TGTGCCACCAGCAGAGGACAGGGTGGGGATACGCAGTATTTT. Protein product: CATSRGQGGDTQYF.

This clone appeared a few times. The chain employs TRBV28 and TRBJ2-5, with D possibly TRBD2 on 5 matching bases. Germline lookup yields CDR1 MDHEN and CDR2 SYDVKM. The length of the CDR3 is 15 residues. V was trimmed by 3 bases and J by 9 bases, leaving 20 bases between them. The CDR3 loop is CASSFGIGFASAQYF. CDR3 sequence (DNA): TGTGCCAGCAGTTTCGGGATTGGGTTCGCCTCGGCCCAGTACTTC.

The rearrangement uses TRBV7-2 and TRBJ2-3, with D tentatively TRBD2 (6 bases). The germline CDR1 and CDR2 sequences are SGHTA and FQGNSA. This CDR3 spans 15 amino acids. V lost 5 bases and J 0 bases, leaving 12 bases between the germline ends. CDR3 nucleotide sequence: TGTGCCAGCAGCGCAAGACTAGGAAGCACAGATACGCAGTATTTT. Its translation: CASSARLGSTDTQYF.

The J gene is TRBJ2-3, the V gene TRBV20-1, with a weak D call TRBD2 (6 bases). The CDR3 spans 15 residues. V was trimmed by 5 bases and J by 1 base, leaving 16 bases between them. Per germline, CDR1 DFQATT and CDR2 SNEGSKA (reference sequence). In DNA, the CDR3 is TGCAGTGCTGGTGGGGGAGGACTCCGCACAGATACGCAGTATTTT. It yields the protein CSAGGGGLRTDTQYF.

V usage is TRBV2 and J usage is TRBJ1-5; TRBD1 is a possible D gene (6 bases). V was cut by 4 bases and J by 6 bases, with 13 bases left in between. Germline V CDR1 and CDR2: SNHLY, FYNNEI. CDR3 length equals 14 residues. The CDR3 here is CASSVEGVSQPQHF. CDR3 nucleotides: TGTGCCAGCAGTGTTGAGGGGGTGAGTCAGCCCCAGCATTTT.

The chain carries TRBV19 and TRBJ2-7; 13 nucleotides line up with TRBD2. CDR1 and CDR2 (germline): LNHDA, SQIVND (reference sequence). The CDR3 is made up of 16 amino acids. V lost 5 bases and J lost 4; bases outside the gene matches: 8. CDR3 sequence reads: CASSLQLAGGPYEQYF. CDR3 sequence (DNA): TGTGCCAGTAGTTTGCAACTAGCGGGAGGGCCGTACGAGCAGTACTTC.

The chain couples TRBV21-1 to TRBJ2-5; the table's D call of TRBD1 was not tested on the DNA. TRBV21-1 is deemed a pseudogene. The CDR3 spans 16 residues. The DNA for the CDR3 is TGTGCCAGCAGCTCCAGAGTGTCAGGGGGCTCGGAGACCCAGTACTTC. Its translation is CASSSRVSGGSETQYF.

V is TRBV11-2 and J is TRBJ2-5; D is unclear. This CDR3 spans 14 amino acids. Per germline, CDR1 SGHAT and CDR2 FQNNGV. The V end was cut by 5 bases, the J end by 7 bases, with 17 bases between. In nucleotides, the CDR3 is TGTGCCAGCAGCCCCCCGCCCTCCGGTGGGACCCAGTACTTC. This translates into CASSPPPSGGTQYF.